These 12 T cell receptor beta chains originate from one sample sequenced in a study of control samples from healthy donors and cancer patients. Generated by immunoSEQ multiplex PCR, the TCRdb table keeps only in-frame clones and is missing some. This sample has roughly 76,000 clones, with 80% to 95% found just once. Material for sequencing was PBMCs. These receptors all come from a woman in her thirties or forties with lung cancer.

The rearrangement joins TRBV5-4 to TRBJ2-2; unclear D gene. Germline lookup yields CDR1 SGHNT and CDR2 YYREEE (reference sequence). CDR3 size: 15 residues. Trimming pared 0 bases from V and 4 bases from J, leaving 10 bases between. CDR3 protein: CASSLGIGLTGELFF. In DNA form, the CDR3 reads TGTGCCAGCAGCTTGGGGATAGGGCTCACCGGGGAGCTGTTTTTT.

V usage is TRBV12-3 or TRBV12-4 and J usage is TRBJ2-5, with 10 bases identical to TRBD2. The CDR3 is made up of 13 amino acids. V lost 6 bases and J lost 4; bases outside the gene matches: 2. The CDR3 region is CASSSSGGETQYF. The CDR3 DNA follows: TGTGCCAGCAGCTCTAGCGGGGGAGAGACCCAGTACTTC.

The CDR3 region is CASGTELLEQFF. In DNA, the CDR3 is TGTGCCAGCGGGACAGAGCTTCTTGAGCAGTTCTTC. The chain couples TRBV25-1 to TRBJ2-1, with TRBD1 matching over 7 bases. The V segment lost 8 bases and the J segment 9 bases; nucleotides outside the gene matches: 7. Germline V gene sequence: CDR1 MGHDK, CDR2 SYGVNS. CDR3 length: 12 residues.

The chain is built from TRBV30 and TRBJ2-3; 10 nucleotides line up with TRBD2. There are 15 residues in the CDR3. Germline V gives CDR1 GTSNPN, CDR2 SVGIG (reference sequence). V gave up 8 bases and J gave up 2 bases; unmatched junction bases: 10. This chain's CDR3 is CAGSLSGGNTDTQYF. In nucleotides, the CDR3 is TGTGCCGGATCCCTTAGCGGGGGGAACACAGATACGCAGTATTTT.

The CDR3 DNA reads as TGTGCCACCAGTGATTTCTCCCAGCTGAACACCGGGGAGCTGTTTTTT. Protein product: CATSDFSQLNTGELFF. The J gene is TRBJ2-2, the V gene TRBV24-1, with D unresolved. V lost 1 base, J lost 1 base, and 9 bases lay in between. Per the germline V gene, CDR1 is KGHDR and CDR2 is SFDVKD. The CDR3 covers 16 residues.

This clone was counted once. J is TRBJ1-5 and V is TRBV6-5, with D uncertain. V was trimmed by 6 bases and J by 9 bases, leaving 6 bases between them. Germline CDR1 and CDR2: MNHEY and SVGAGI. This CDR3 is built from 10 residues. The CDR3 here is CASSGGPQHF. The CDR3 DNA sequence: TGTGCCAGCAGCGGAGGGCCCCAGCATTTT.

The DNA for the CDR3 is TGTGCCAGCAGCCTCCGCACCTCCCCCAATGAGCAGTTCTTC. Amino acids: CASSLRTSPNEQFF. The chain links TRBV7-2 to TRBJ2-1; D remains ambiguous. The CDR3 is made up of 14 amino acids. CDR1 SGHTA and CDR2 FQGNSA come from the germline V gene. V gave up 5 bases and J gave up 6 bases, with 14 bases separating them.

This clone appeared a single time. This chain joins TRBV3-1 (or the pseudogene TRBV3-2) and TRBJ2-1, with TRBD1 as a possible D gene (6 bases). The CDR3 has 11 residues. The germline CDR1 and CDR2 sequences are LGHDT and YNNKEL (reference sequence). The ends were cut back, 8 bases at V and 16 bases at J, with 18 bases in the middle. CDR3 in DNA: TGTGCCAGCCGGGATCGAGGGACACAATTCTTC. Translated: CASRDRGTQFF.

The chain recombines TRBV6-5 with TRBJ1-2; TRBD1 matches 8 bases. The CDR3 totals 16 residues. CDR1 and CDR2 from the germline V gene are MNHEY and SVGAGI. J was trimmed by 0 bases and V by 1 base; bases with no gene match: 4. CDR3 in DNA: TGTGCCAGCAGTTACTTAGGACAGGGCTCTAACTATGGCTACACCTTC. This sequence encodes CASSYLGQGSNYGYTF.

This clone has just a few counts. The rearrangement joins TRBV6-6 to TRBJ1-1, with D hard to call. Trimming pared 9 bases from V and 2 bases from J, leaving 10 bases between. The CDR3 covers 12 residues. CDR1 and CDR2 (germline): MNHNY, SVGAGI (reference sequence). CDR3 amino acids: CASNPVNTEAFF. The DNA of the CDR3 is TGTGCCAGTAACCCGGTTAACACTGAAGCTTTCTTT.

This CDR3 reads CASSYMKARNEQFF. The DNA for the CDR3 is TGTGCCAGCAGTTACATGAAGGCACGGAATGAGCAGTTCTTC. The chain has TRBV6-5 and TRBJ2-1, with no clear D. Germline V lookup: CDR1 MNHEY, CDR2 SVGAGI. V lost 2 bases and J lost 7, with 12 bases in between. The length of the CDR3 is 14 residues.

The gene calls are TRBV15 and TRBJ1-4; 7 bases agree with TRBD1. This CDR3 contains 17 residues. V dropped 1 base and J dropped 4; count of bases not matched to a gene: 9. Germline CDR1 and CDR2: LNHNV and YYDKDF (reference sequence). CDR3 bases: TGTGCCACCAGCAGAGTCCTCAGGGACAGCCTTAATGAAAAACTGTTTTTT. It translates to CATSRVLRDSLNEKLFF. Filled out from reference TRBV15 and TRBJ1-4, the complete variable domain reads DAMVIQNPRYQVTQFGKPVTLSCSQTLNHNVMYWYQQKSSQAPKLLFHYYDKDFNNEADTPDNFQSRRPNTSFCFLDIRSPGLGDTAMYLCATSRVLRDSLNEKLFFGSGTQLSVL.